These 5 T cell receptor beta chains were all obtained from the same sample, sequenced in a study of shared T cell receptors in the human thymus. Produced via immunoSEQ multiplex PCR; TCRdb's table is partial and in-frame only. This sample has some 700,000 clones, with approximately 90% found just once. These same data were also listed under a study on human thymus T cells.

Sequencing was done on a sample of thymocytes. These receptors were collected from a boy younger than two with a congenital heart defect.

CDR3 bases: TGCGCCAGCAGTAACGACAGCATGAACACTGAAGCTTTCTTT. It specifies CASSNDSMNTEAFF. J is TRBJ1-1 and V is TRBV5-1; perhaps TRBD1 as D (5 bases). The germline V and J ends were trimmed by 5 bases and 0 bases, with 11 bases remaining between them. The CDR3 is 14 amino acids. Germline V gene data show CDR1 as SGHRS and CDR2 as YFSETQ. Full variable domain (remainder filled in from reference TRBV5-1 and TRBJ1-1): KAGVTQTPRYLIKTRGQQVTLSCSPISGHRSVSWYQQTPGQGLQFLFEYFSETQRNKGNFPGRFSGRQFSNSRSEMNVSTLELGDSALYLCASSNDSMNTEAFFGQGTRLTVV.

The genes are TRBV28 and TRBJ2-7; perhaps TRBD2 as D (5 bases). Trimming removed 3 bases at V and 0 bases at J, with 18 bases between. CDR1 MDHEN and CDR2 SYDVKM come from the germline V gene. The CDR3 spans 17 residues. CDR3 region: CASSFSRLLPSSYEQYF. The CDR3 DNA reads as TGTGCCAGCAGTTTTTCCAGACTACTACCCAGCTCCTACGAGCAGTACTTC.

The chain links TRBV2 to TRBJ2-7, with TRBD2 identical over 8 bases. Trimming at V came to 7 bases and at J to 6 bases, leaving 32 bases not matched to a gene. The CDR3 has 21 amino acids. CDR1 and CDR2 from the germline V gene are SNHLY and FYNNEI. The CDR3: CASTKGDRLFEREFSWCEQYF. The CDR3 region has the DNA TGTGCCAGCACCAAAGGAGACAGACTGTTCGAGCGGGAGTTCTCTTGGTGCGAGCAGTACTTC. The whole variable domain, remainder taken from reference TRBV2 and TRBJ2-7, is EPEVTQTPSHQVTQMGQEVILRCVPISNHLYFYWYRQILGQKVEFLVSFYNNEISEKSEIFDDQFSVERPDGSNFTLKIRSTKLEDSAMYFCASTKGDRLFEREFSWCEQYFGPGTRLTVT.

This chain links TRBV5-4 with TRBJ2-7; possible D gene TRBD1, 6 bases. Trimming shortened V by 0 bases and J by 2 bases, and 9 bases separated the two germline ends. Germline-derived CDR1 and CDR2 are SGHNT and YYREEE (reference sequence). The CDR3 contains 14 residues. CDR3 protein: CASSLGAGAYEQYF. CDR3 sequence (DNA): TGTGCCAGCAGCTTGGGTGCAGGGGCCTACGAGCAGTACTTC.

This chain connects TRBV30 to TRBJ1-4, with a possible D match to TRBD1 (5 bases). Germline assignment: CDR1 GTSNPN and CDR2 SVGIG (reference sequence). The length of the CDR3 is 15 residues. The ends were cut back, 2 bases at V and 4 bases at J, with 14 bases in the middle. In DNA form, the CDR3 reads TGTGCCTGGAGTAGCGGGCAGGGCGGTAATGAAAAACTGTTTTTT. This translates into CAWSSGQGGNEKLFF.